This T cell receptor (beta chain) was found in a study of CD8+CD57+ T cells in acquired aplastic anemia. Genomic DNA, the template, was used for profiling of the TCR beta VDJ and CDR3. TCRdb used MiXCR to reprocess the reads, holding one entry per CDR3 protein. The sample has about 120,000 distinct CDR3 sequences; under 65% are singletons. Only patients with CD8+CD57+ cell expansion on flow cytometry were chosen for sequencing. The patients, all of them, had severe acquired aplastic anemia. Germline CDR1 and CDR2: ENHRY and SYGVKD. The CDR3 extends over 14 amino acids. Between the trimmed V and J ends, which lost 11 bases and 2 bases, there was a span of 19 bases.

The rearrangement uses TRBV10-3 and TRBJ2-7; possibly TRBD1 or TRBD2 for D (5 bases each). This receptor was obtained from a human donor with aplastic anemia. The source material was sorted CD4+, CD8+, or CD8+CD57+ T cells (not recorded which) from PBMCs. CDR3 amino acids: CASRTDSAPYEQYF. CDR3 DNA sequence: TGTGCCTCGCGGACTGACAGCGCCCCCTACGAGCAGTACTTC.